The T cell receptor (beta chain) under discussion was sequenced for a study of T cells in lung cancer brain metastases. Study at large: Most of the roughly 20 patients had no interval therapy between resections.

Concerning this clone itself: What it binds is unknown.

Guided by marked H&E slides, tumor areas were macrodissected from 5 or 6 unstained, deparaffinized approximately 9.7 um sections. The junction had 5 bases not matched to a gene; V was cut back by 7 bases and J by 5 bases. This CDR3 contains 15 residues. Germline CDR1 and CDR2: MNHEY and SVGAGI. Assay: immunoSEQ multiplex PCR; the TCRdb copy retains only in-frame clones and omits some. The sample lists approximately 5,500 clones, about 80% seen once, with 6% to 8% in the top ten. The study, taken as a whole, reports: Effects of preoperative corticosteroids on T cell infiltration in brain metastases could not be controlled. Unique productive clones were significantly fewer in brain metastases: median 1540 versus 4551.

The material sequenced was tumor tissue from a brain metastasis. The chain carries TRBV6-5 and TRBJ2-3; 14 nucleotides match TRBD2. The sequence came from a middle-aged man with non-small cell lung cancer that had spread to the brain. CDR3 loop: CASNRLAGGVDTQYF. The CDR3 DNA reads TGTGCCAGCAACCGACTAGCGGGGGGGGTAGATACGCAGTATTTT.